The 22 T cell receptor beta chains in this list originate from one sample, sequenced in a study of control samples from healthy donors and cancer patients. Sequencing was performed with immunoSEQ multiplex PCR; in TCRdb, only in-frame clones are kept and a portion is missing. This table has some 100,000 clones, roughly 89% appearing once. The source material was blood. These TCRs come from a woman in her 50s in good health.

The genes are TRBV9 and TRBJ1-2, with a weak D call TRBD1 (5 bases). The CDR3 extends over 13 amino acids. Trimming took off 0 bases at V and 5 bases at J, with 8 bases between the two ends. CDR1 and CDR2 from the germline V gene are SGDLS and YYNGEE. The CDR3 reads CASSVGQSYGYTF. In nucleotides, the CDR3 is TGTGCCAGCAGCGTAGGACAGTCATATGGCTACACCTTC.

The chain links TRBV6-4 to TRBJ2-1; D may match TRBD1 or TRBD2 (6 bases each). Trimming removed 2 bases at V and 2 bases at J, with 16 bases between. Germline CDR1 and CDR2: MRHNA and SNTAGT. The CDR3 is made up of 17 amino acids. The CDR3 region is CASSDRTYGGPYNEQFF. CDR3 coding DNA: TGTGCCAGCAGTGACCGCACCTATGGGGGGCCCTACAATGAGCAGTTCTTC.

The chain links TRBV19 to TRBJ1-5; no reliable D call. The CDR3 is 14 residues long. Germline CDR1 reads LNHDA; CDR2 reads SQIVND (reference sequence). The V end lost 9 bases, the J end lost 0 bases, and 12 bases lay between the germline ends. The CDR3 nucleotides are TGTGCCAGCCTAGGGCCGGATAGCAATCAGCCCCAGCATTTT. Translation: CASLGPDSNQPQHF.

The chain couples TRBV5-1 to TRBJ2-2, with 10 bases lining up with TRBD2. The length of the CDR3 is 15 residues. V gave up 2 bases and J gave up 4 bases; unmatched junction bases: 2. CDR1 is SGHRS and CDR2 is YFSETQ in the germline V gene. CDR3: CASSLLAGFTGELFF. DNA for the CDR3: TGCGCCAGCAGCTTACTAGCGGGGTTCACCGGGGAGCTGTTTTTT.

V is TRBV6-4 and J is TRBJ2-7; the match to TRBD1 covers 7 bases. CDR3 length: 14 amino acids. V was clipped by 6 bases and J by 4 bases; unmatched bases: 9. CDR1 and CDR2 from the germline V gene are MRHNA and SNTAGT. The CDR3 nucleotides are TGTGCCAGCAGCACTTCCGGGACAGATTACGAGCAGTACGTC. Residues: CASSTSGTDYEQYV.

The J gene is TRBJ2-3, the V gene TRBV9; TRBD2 aligns across 9 bases. Per the germline V gene, CDR1 is SGDLS and CDR2 is YYNGEE. CDR3 size: 16 residues. The V segment lost 4 bases and the J segment 3 bases; nucleotides outside the gene matches: 9. The CDR3 bases are TGTGCCAGCAGCCCTCAAGCGGGGGGCGCAACAGATACGCAGTATTTT. Its translation: CASSPQAGGATDTQYF.

This rearrangement joins TRBV15 to TRBJ1-2; tentatively, D is TRBD1 (5 bases). V was clipped by 5 bases and J by 6 bases, with 13 bases between them. Germline values: CDR1 LNHNV, CDR2 YYDKDF (reference sequence). This CDR3 comprises 13 residues. The CDR3 DNA reads TGTGCCACCAGCCTAGCGGGGGGTGATGGCTACACCTTC. Its protein product is CATSLAGGDGYTF. The complete variable domain, with remaining parts taken from reference TRBV15 and TRBJ1-2, reads DAMVIQNPRYQVTQFGKPVTLSCSQTLNHNVMYWYQQKSSQAPKLLFHYYDKDFNNEADTPDNFQSRRPNTSFCFLDIRSPGLGDTAMYLCATSLAGGDGYTFGSGTRLTVV.

The rearrangement uses TRBV7-9 and TRBJ1-1; TRBD1 is a possible D gene (5 bases). The V gene lost 2 bases and the J gene lost 4 bases, with 14 bases spanning the gap. The CDR3 sequence is 15 residues long. Looked up from germline, CDR1 is SEHNR and CDR2 is FQNEAQ (reference sequence). The CDR3 here is CASSLKGMVGTEAFF. CDR3 coding DNA: TGTGCCAGCAGCTTAAAGGGGATGGTAGGCACTGAAGCTTTCTTT.

The gene calls are TRBV20-1 and TRBJ2-1; D might be TRBD2 (6 bases). The CDR3 runs to 14 residues. CDR1 and CDR2 (germline): DFQATT, SNEGSKA (reference sequence). The germline V and J ends were trimmed by 3 bases and 3 bases, with 12 bases remaining between them. DNA for the CDR3: TGCAGTGCTAGTTTACGAGCGGGCTACAATGAGCAGTTCTTC. This codes for CSASLRAGYNEQFF.

The V gene is TRBV4-1, the J gene TRBJ2-3; 10 bases align to TRBD2. Per germline, CDR1 MGHRA and CDR2 YSYEKL. V dropped 4 bases and J dropped 1; count of bases not matched to a gene: 5. There are 16 residues in the CDR3. The CDR3 loop reads CASSRGLAGGTDTQYF. In DNA, the CDR3 is TGCGCCAGCAGCCGTGGTCTAGCGGGGGGCACAGATACGCAGTATTTT.

The CDR3 region is CAGEQGSEGYTF. In DNA, the CDR3 is TGTGCCGGGGAGCAGGGGTCGGAGGGCTACACCTTC. The chain is built from TRBV2 and TRBJ1-2; a weak D match, TRBD1 (6 bases). Trimming cost V 11 bases and J 8 bases, with 18 bases left between them. There are 12 residues in the CDR3. The germline V gene encodes CDR1 SNHLY and CDR2 FYNNEI.

This clone turned up a few times. This rearrangement joins TRBV5-1 to TRBJ2-6, with D tentatively TRBD1 (6 bases). The germline V gene encodes CDR1 SGHRS and CDR2 YFSETQ. This CDR3 region has 18 residues. The V end lost 0 bases, the J end lost 0 bases, and 13 bases lay between the germline ends. CDR3 DNA: TGCGCCAGCAGCTTGGCGCGGCAGGGGATCTCTGGGGCCAACGTCCTGACTTTC. This translates into CASSLARQGISGANVLTF.

V is TRBV5-1 and J is TRBJ1-1; D unresolved. CDR1 is SGHRS and CDR2 is YFSETQ in the germline V gene. The CDR3 length is 15 residues. The V and J ends lost 0 bases and 8 bases respectively, with 17 bases between them. The CDR3 reads CASSLVNSGLIEAFF. In nucleotides, the CDR3 is TGCGCCAGCAGCTTGGTAAATTCTGGGCTCATCGAAGCTTTCTTT.

V is TRBV6-6 and J is TRBJ2-1; 12 nucleotides line up with TRBD2. V shed 5 bases, J shed 8 bases, and the junction held 13 bases outside the gene matches. Germline CDR1 reads MNHNY; CDR2 reads SVGAGI (reference sequence). There are 17 residues in the CDR3. CDR3 sequence reads: CASSRTKTSGSSYEQFF. The CDR3 DNA sequence: TGTGCCAGCAGTCGCACCAAGACTAGCGGGAGTTCCTATGAGCAGTTCTTC.

The CDR3 DNA follows: TGCGCCAGCAGCCAAGTGGTACAGGTGGAAGTCTATGGCTACACCTTC. This gives the protein CASSQVVQVEVYGYTF. V and J are TRBV4-1 and TRBJ1-2; tentatively, D is TRBD1 (5 bases). This CDR3 is 16 amino acids long. Trimming pared 1 base from V and 4 bases from J, leaving 16 bases between. Germline V lookup: CDR1 MGHRA, CDR2 YSYEKL.

This chain uses TRBV19 with TRBJ2-5; D ambiguous. Germline assignment: CDR1 LNHDA and CDR2 SQIVND (reference sequence). The CDR3 runs 14 residues. The ends were cut back, 8 bases at V and 5 bases at J, with 18 bases in the middle. CDR3 sequence reads: CASSPLGWIETQYF. CDR3 DNA sequence: TGTGCCAGTTCTCCTCTGGGGTGGATTGAGACCCAGTACTTC.

This chain links TRBV5-4 with TRBJ1-4, with 7 positions matching TRBD1. The CDR3 totals 15 residues. Trimming at V came to 6 bases and at J to 4 bases, leaving 9 bases not matched to a gene. The germline gives CDR1 SGHNT, CDR2 YYREEE (reference sequence). The DNA of the CDR3 is TGTGCCAGCACACAAGGGGGCGCAAGTAATGAAAAACTGTTTTTT. It yields the protein CASTQGGASNEKLFF.

The chain employs TRBV5-8 and TRBJ1-1, with 7 bases fitting TRBD1. J gave up 2 bases and V 1 base, and 8 bases lay outside the gene matches. Germline-derived CDR1 and CDR2 are SGHTS and YDEGEE. The CDR3 is 16 amino acids. CDR3 coding DNA: TGTGCCAGCAGCTTGTCGGACAGGCGATTTAACACTGAAGCTTTCTTT. Amino acid sequence: CASSLSDRRFNTEAFF.

The chain joins TRBV12-3 or TRBV12-4 to TRBJ2-1, with no clear D. CDR3 length equals 12 residues. With 3 bases removed from V and 9 bases from J, the gap between germline ends came to 9 bases. CDR3 in amino acids: CASSLALTEQFF. Written as DNA, the CDR3 is TGTGCCAGCAGTTTGGCGTTAACTGAGCAGTTCTTC.

The chain is built from TRBV10-1 and TRBJ2-1; a possible D gene is TRBD1 (6 bases). Germline V CDR1 and CDR2: WNHNN, SYGVQD (reference sequence). Trimming stripped 5 bases from V and 8 bases from J, with 25 bases between. The CDR3 runs to 17 residues. CDR3 DNA sequence: TGCGCCAGCAGTTTCCCATTTGAACAGGGTTCATTAGATGAGCAGTTCTTC. Its protein product is CASSFPFEQGSLDEQFF.

The V and J genes are TRBV9 and TRBJ2-3, with 7 bases aligning to TRBD2. The CDR3 totals 13 residues. Germline lookup yields CDR1 SGDLS and CDR2 YYNGEE. J lost 6 bases, V lost 3 bases, and 4 bases had no gene match. The CDR3 DNA sequence: TGTGCCAGCAGCGGGGGGGGACCCGATACGCAGTATTTT. As protein: CASSGGGPDTQYF.

The chain uses TRBV12-5 and TRBJ2-7; TRBD1 matches at 9 bases. Trimming at V came to 6 bases and at J to 7 bases, leaving 10 bases not matched to a gene. In germline, CDR1 is LGHNT, CDR2 FRNRAP. The CDR3 is made up of 14 amino acids. The CDR3 bases are TGTGCTAGTGGACTAGGACAGGGGCCGGGGGAGCAGTACTTC. Its protein is CASGLGQGPGEQYF. Looking up the rest from reference TRBV12-5 and TRBJ2-7 gives the full variable domain: DARVTQTPRHKVTEMGQEVTMRCQPILGHNTVFWYRQTMMQGLELLAYFRNRAPLDDSGMPKDRFSAEMPDATLATLKIQPSEPRDSAVYFCASGLGQGPGEQYFGPGTRLTVT.